This T cell receptor (beta chain) was recovered during a study of T cell changes during pregnancy in multiple sclerosis. A few counts support this clone. The data were produced by immunoSEQ multiplex PCR, yet TCRdb's version contains in-frame clones alone and is incomplete. The repertoire holds about 34,000 clones, around nine tenths seen once, with around 3.4% in the top ten. The V segment lost 3 bases and the J segment 6 bases; nucleotides outside the gene matches: 8. This CDR3 has 15 amino acids. In germline, CDR1 is LNHDA, CDR2 SQIVND (reference sequence). The source is a female donor with multiple sclerosis, enrolled in a pregnancy study. The V and J genes are TRBV19 and TRBJ1-5; 7 bases fit TRBD1. The sample was CD8+ T cells from peripheral blood mononuclear cells, taken in the third trimester of pregnancy. CDR3 region: CASSIIDRDVQPQHF. CDR3 nucleotides: TGTGCCAGTAGTATTATTGACAGGGATGTTCAGCCCCAGCATTTT. Combining the CDR3 with reference TRBV19 and TRBJ1-5 gives the whole variable domain DGGITQSPKYLFRKEGQNVTLSCEQNLNHDAMYWYRQDPGQGLRLIYYSQIVNDFQKGDIAEGYSVSREKKESFPLTVTSAQKNPTAFYLCASSIIDRDVQPQHFGDGTRLSIL.